These T cell receptor beta chains were read from a single sample in a study of T cell changes during pregnancy in multiple sclerosis. Repertoires were generated with immunoSEQ multiplex PCR, while TCRdb's copy carries only in-frame clones and drops some. The table includes around 50,000 clones, approximately 90% detected once. Sequencing was performed on CD4+ T cells from peripheral blood mononuclear cells, taken after pregnancy. The receptors stem from a female donor with multiple sclerosis, enrolled in a pregnancy study. The CDR3 runs from the conserved cysteine through the conserved F or W. D genes are given only for firm matches. A row's size may be missing; if present it is once, few, many or a size class.

TGTGCTAGTCAGGGAAGGGGGAATAATTCACCCCTCCACTTT	CASQGRGNNSPLHF	TRBJ1-6	.	.	TRBV12-5
TGTGCCAGCAGCGTAGGGTTAGATCGCTCTGGAAACACCATATATTTT	CASSVGLDRSGNTIYF	TRBJ1-3	.	.	TRBV9
TGCGCCAGCAGCCAAGAACGGGATCGAGGGGAAAAACTGTTTTTT	CASSQERDRGEKLFF	TRBJ1-4	.	.	TRBV4-3
TGTGCTAGTGGTTTGCCCAAAGAAGAGTACACCGGGGAGCTGTTTTTT	CASGLPKEEYTGELFF	TRBJ2-2	.	.	TRBV12-5
TGTGCCAGCAGCTTAGGACAGGACCTCTCTGGAAACACCATATATTTT	CASSLGQDLSGNTIYF	TRBJ1-3	.	.	TRBV7-8
TGTGCCAGCAGCCGGACTCGGGAAGGCTCCTACGAGCAGTACTTC	CASSRTREGSYEQYF	TRBJ2-7	.	.	TRBV14
TGTGCCAGCAGAAAAGAAGGAGGGCCCCTTTCTTATGGCTACACCTTC	CASRKEGGPLSYGYTF	TRBJ1-2	.	.	TRBV27
TGTGCCAGCAGCCGGACTAGCGGGGGGCCTTACAATGAGCAGTTCTTC	CASSRTSGGPYNEQFF	TRBJ2-1	once	TRBD2	TRBV4-2
TGTGCCAGTAGTAAAGGGGTACAAGAGACCCAGTACTTC	CASSKGVQETQYF	TRBJ2-5	.	.	TRBV19
TGTGCCAGCAGCTTAAACGCACTAGGAGAGACCCAGTACTTC	CASSLNALGETQYF	TRBJ2-5	few	.	TRBV7-7
TGTGCCAGCAGCTTAGAAGTGTCTCAGGGGGCGACCAACTATGGCTACACCTTC	CASSLEVSQGATNYGYTF	TRBJ1-2	.	TRBD1	TRBV11-1
TGCGCCAGCAGCCAAGTGATGGAGCTAAACACTGAAGCTTTCTTT	CASSQVMELNTEAFF	TRBJ1-1	.	.	TRBV4-3
TGCGCCAGCAGCTTGGGGCAGGGGGCAGTAAACTATGGCTACACCTTC	CASSLGQGAVNYGYTF	TRBJ1-2	.	TRBD1	TRBV5-1
TGTGCCAGTAGTCCAAGAGGGTCTAATGAAAAACTGTTTTTT	CASSPRGSNEKLFF	TRBJ1-4	.	.	TRBV19
TGTGCCAGCAGCTCCTCCCCGGGGGGGGGCCACGAGCAGTACTTC	CASSSSPGGGHEQYF	TRBJ2-7	.	TRBD2	TRBV9